This TCR beta chain was captured by sequencing in a study of T cell responses to AZD1222 COVID-19 vaccine. Some clones are missing from TCRdb's copy, which holds only in-frame ones; the method was immunoSEQ multiplex PCR. The repertoire holds about 130,000 clones, 80% to 95% seen once, with under 3.5% in the top ten. In this sample, this clone turned up a few times. The CDR3 runs to 14 residues. Trimming removed 5 bases at V and 4 bases at J, with 14 bases between. CDR1 and CDR2 (germline): LGHNA, YNFKEQ. This sequence was found in an adult in good health. The chain uses TRBV4-2 and TRBJ1-1; tentative D call: TRBD1 (5 bases). The material sequenced was peripheral blood, taken on day 0 of AZD1222 vaccination. The CDR3 loop is CASSSGLGGTEAFF. Written as DNA, the CDR3 is TGTGCCAGCAGCTCGGGACTCGGTGGCACTGAAGCTTTCTTT.